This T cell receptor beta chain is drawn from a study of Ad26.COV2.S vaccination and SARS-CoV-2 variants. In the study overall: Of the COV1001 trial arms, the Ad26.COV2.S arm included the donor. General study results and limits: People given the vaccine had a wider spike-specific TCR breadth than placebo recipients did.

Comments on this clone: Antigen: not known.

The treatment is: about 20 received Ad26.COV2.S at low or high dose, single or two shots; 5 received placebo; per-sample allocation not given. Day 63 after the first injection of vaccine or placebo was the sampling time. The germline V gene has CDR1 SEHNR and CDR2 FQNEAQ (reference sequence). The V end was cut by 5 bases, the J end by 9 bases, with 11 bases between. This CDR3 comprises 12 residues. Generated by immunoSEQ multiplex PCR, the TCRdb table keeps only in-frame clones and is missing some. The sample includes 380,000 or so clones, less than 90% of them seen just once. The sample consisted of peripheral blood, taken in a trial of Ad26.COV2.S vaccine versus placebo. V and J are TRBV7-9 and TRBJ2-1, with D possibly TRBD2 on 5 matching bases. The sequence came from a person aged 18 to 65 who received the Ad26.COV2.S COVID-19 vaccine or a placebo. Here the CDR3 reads CASSQSGVEQFF. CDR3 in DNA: TGTGCCAGCAGCCAGTCCGGGGTTGAGCAGTTCTTC. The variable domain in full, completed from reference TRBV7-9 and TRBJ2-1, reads DTGVSQNPRHKITKRGQNVTFRCDPISEHNRLYWYRQTLGQGPEFLTYFQNEAQLEKSRLLSDRFSAERPKGSFSTLEIQRTEQGDSAMYLCASSQSGVEQFFGPGTRLTVL.